This T cell receptor (beta chain) was captured by sequencing in a study of T-cell reconstitution after alpha-beta-depleted transplantation in children. For TCRbeta, the library was prepared with unique molecular identifiers. In TCRdb, the PCR reads were re-called with MiXCR into one record per CDR3 protein. The data contain 120,000 or so distinct CDR3 sequences, under 30% of them singletons. As for this clonotype: Its antigen is not identified.

Study-wide results and caveats: Hyperexpanded clones declined; after one year, newly produced T cells mostly supplied diversity. Recipient T cells and thymic progenitors that survived gave rise to the high TCRbeta diversity observed at day 60 in some patients. Reportedly, alpha-beta T cells present about two months post-transplant originated from several hundred expanded clones of graft origin.

Germline CDR1 is DFQATT and CDR2 is SNEGSKA (reference sequence). The CDR3 is made up of 16 amino acids. V shed 0 bases and J shed 0 bases, with 9 bases lying between them. The V and J genes are TRBV20-1 and TRBJ2-6; D gene unclear. Sequences were derived from PBMCs, mostly from graft donor cells, sampled 180 days after TCRalphabeta/CD19-depleted stem cell transplant. The TCR comes from a male patient aged 2-10 years who had a stem cell transplant for chronic granulomatous disease, so the T cells may come from the graft donor. The CDR3 bases are TGCAGTGCTAGAGATTTCTCCAGCTCTGGGGCCAACGTCCTGACTTTC. Translated: CSARDFSSSGANVLTF.